These 5 T cell receptor beta chains share one sample of origin, sequenced in a study of T cells in narcolepsy. Only in-frame clones appear in the TCRdb table, and some are missing; sequencing was by immunoSEQ multiplex PCR. The sample gives about 21,000 clones, about 90% of which show up once; under 1.3% is in the top ten. The sample taken for sequencing was CD45RA- memory CD4+ T cells from PBMCs. These receptors all stem from a human donor with narcolepsy.

The chain links TRBV11-2 to TRBJ2-7; TRBD1 is a possible D gene (6 bases). The V end lost 2 bases, the J end lost 2 bases, and 13 bases lay between the germline ends. Per the germline V gene, CDR1 is SGHAT and CDR2 is FQNNGV. The CDR3 totals 15 residues. Written as DNA, the CDR3 is TGTGCCAGCAGCTTATCAGGGGTTAGCGCCTACGAGCAGTACTTC. It encodes CASSLSGVSAYEQYF.

The rearrangement uses TRBV19 and TRBJ1-2; TRBD1 aligns across 9 bases. The CDR3 is 14 residues long. Germline CDR1 reads LNHDA; CDR2 reads SQIVND (reference sequence). The J segment lost 6 bases and the V segment lost 5 bases, leaving 7 bases of the junction unmatched. The CDR3 sequence is CASSETGQGNGYTF. The CDR3, as DNA: TGTGCCAGTAGTGAGACGGGACAGGGAAATGGCTACACCTTC.

The chain's CDR3 is CASSLVGDMNTEAFF. CDR3 DNA: TGCGCCAGCAGCTTGGTGGGGGACATGAACACTGAAGCTTTCTTT. This chain joins TRBV5-1 and TRBJ1-1; D may be TRBD1 (6 bases). The length of the CDR3 is 15 residues. Germline CDR1 SGHRS, CDR2 YFSETQ. Trimming pared 0 bases from V and 0 bases from J, leaving 9 bases between.

The chain employs TRBV5-1 and TRBJ2-7, with 9 bases lining up with TRBD1. This CDR3 is built from 14 residues. The ends lost 4 bases at V and 7 bases at J; junction bases unmatched: 9. Germline CDR1 reads SGHRS; CDR2 reads YFSETQ. CDR3: CASSRLQGAGEQYF. Here the CDR3 DNA reads TGCGCCAGCAGCCGGCTACAGGGGGCGGGAGAGCAGTACTTC.

The chain links TRBV19 to TRBJ1-4, with D uncertain. This CDR3 spans 14 amino acids. V lost 8 bases, J lost 3 bases, and 13 bases lay in between. CDR1 and CDR2 (germline): LNHDA, SQIVND (reference sequence). The CDR3 here is CASRSQWANEKLFF. The CDR3 coding sequence is TGTGCCAGTCGGTCCCAGTGGGCTAATGAAAAACTGTTTTTT. The entire variable domain, with the rest obtained from reference TRBV19 and TRBJ1-4, is as follows: DGGITQSPKYLFRKEGQNVTLSCEQNLNHDAMYWYRQDPGQGLRLIYYSQIVNDFQKGDIAEGYSVSREKKESFPLTVTSAQKNPTAFYLCASRSQWANEKLFFGSGTQLSVL.